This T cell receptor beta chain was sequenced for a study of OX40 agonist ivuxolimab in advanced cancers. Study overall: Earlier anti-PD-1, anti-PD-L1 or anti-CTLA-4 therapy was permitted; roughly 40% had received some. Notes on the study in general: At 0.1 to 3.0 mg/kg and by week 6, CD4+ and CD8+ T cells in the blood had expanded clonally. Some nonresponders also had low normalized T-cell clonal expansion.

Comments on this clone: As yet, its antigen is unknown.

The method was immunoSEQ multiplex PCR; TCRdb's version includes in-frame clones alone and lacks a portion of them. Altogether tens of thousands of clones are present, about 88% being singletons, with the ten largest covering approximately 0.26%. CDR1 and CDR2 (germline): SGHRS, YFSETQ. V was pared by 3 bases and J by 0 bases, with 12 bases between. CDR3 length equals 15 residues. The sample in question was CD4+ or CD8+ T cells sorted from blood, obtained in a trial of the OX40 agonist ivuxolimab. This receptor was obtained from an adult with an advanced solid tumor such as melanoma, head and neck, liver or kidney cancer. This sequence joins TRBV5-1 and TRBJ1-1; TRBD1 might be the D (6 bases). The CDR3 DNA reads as TGCGCCAGCAGCTGGGGGAGGGGGATGAACACTGAAGCTTTCTTT. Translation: CASSWGRGMNTEAFF.